The clone carrying this TCR beta chain came up a few times. Its matching antigen is unknown. This specimen comes from a study of T cell repertoires in cytomegalovirus infection. Turning to the study itself: Researchers turned to recently identified HLA-C-restricted CMV epitopes as well as well-studied HLA-B-restricted ones. Indications of both CMV infection and matching HLA type were provided by public TCR beta signatures.

TCRdb redid the calling of the reads with MiXCR, one entry per CDR3 protein. The sample includes around 34,000 distinct CDR3 sequences, around half of them seen just once. Study-wide points: Dominant in the ex vivo response were TCR beta clonotypes restricted by HLA-C and specific for CMV.

J was trimmed by 1 base and V by 6 bases; bases with no gene match: 2. The CDR3 is 13 residues long. CDR1 is ENHRY, CDR2 SYGVKD, per germline. This TCR came from a human donor in good health (CMV status not recorded). Some clones in this sample may be carry-over from other donors' samples. The sequencing used CD8+ T cells from cultured PBMCs, collected from culture after CMV antigen stimulation. This rearrangement joins TRBV10-3 to TRBJ1-2; 7 bases align to TRBD1. The CDR3 DNA reads TGTGCCATCAGCCAGGGGGGTAACTATGGCTACACCTTC. Translation: CAISQGGNYGYTF.